This entry lists 5 T cell receptor beta chains sequenced from one sample in a study of T cell responses to AZD1222 COVID-19 vaccine. Sequencing used immunoSEQ multiplex PCR; TCRdb keeps in-frame clones, though not all of them. Found here are 150,000 to 200,000 clones, almost 95% of them singletons; the top ten hold about 9%. The sample was peripheral blood, taken on day 0 of AZD1222 vaccination. The receptors originated from an adult in good health.

This chain joins TRBV30 and TRBJ1-1; 7 nucleotides align to TRBD1. The germline V gene encodes CDR1 GTSNPN and CDR2 SVGIG (reference sequence). The CDR3 is made up of 13 amino acids. Trimming at V came to 3 bases and at J to 4 bases, leaving 5 bases not matched to a gene. CDR3 DNA sequence: TGTGCCTGGAGAAAGGACAGGTCCACTGAAGCTTTCTTT. This encodes CAWRKDRSTEAFF.

J is TRBJ2-7 and V is TRBV5-1; a weak D match, TRBD2 (5 bases). Germline assignment: CDR1 SGHRS and CDR2 YFSETQ. The CDR3 runs to 16 residues. V lost 0 bases, J lost 0 bases, and 13 bases lay in between. CDR3 coding DNA: TGCGCCAGCAGCTTGGGTCGGGAAGGAGCCTCCTACGAGCAGTACTTC. This gives the protein CASSLGREGASYEQYF.

V usage is TRBV19 and J usage is TRBJ1-5; D perhaps matches TRBD1 (5 bases). V lost 3 bases and J lost 1, with 10 bases in between. Germline values: CDR1 LNHDA, CDR2 SQIVND (reference sequence). There are 15 residues in the CDR3. CDR3 bases: TGTGCCAGTAGTATCGAAGGGGCCAGCAATCAGCCCCAGCATTTT. This sequence encodes CASSIEGASNQPQHF.

The chain links TRBV5-1 to TRBJ2-3, with D possibly matching TRBD2 (6 bases). The CDR3 is made up of 15 amino acids. V was clipped by 1 base and J by 2 bases, with 11 bases between them. CDR1 and CDR2 (germline): SGHRS, YFSETQ. The CDR3 reads CASSLYGGTTDTQYF. The CDR3 DNA reads TGCGCCAGCAGCTTGTATGGCGGGACCACAGATACGCAGTATTTT.

The chain recombines TRBV30 with TRBJ1-1; TRBD1 matches at 7 bases. CDR1 is GTSNPN and CDR2 is SVGIG in the germline V gene (reference sequence). The CDR3 totals 12 residues. J lost 1 base, V lost 8 bases, and 4 bases had no gene match. The CDR3: CARTGTNTEAFF. As DNA, the CDR3 is TGTGCCCGGACAGGCACGAACACTGAAGCTTTCTTT.